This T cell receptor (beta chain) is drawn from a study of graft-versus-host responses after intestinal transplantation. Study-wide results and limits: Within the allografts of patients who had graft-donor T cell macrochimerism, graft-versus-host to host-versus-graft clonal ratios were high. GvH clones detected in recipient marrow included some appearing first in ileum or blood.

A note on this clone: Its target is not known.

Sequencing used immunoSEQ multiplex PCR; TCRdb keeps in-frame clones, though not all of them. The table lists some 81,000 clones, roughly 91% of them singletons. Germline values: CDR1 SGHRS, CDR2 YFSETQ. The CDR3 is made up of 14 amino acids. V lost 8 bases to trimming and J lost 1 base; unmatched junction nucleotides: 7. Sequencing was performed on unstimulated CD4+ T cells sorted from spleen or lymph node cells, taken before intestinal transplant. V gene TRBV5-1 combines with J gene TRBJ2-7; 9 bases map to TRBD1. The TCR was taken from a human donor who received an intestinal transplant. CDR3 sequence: CASRRDRDSYEQYF. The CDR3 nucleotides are TGCGCCAGTCGGAGGGACAGGGATTCCTACGAGCAGTACTTC.